This TCR beta chain was profiled in a study of blood T cell repertoires in COVID-19. Study information: Collection of acute and convalescent COVID-19 samples took place in the United States, Italy and Spain.

The CDR3 is 15 residues long. J was trimmed by 6 bases and V by 3 bases; bases with no gene match: 7. The germline gives CDR1 MDHEN, CDR2 SYDVKM. Some clones are missing from TCRdb's copy, which holds only in-frame ones; the method was immunoSEQ multiplex PCR. The data contain 200,000 to 250,000 clones, around 84% of them singletons. J is TRBJ1-2 and V is TRBV28; 10 bases match TRBD1. The TCR sequence derives from a man aged 50 to 59 with active or convalescent COVID-19. The sequenced material came from peripheral blood. CDR3 nucleotide sequence: TGTGCCAGCAGTTTTGGGGGACAGGGGAAAAATGGCTACACCTTC. Its protein is CASSFGGQGKNGYTF.